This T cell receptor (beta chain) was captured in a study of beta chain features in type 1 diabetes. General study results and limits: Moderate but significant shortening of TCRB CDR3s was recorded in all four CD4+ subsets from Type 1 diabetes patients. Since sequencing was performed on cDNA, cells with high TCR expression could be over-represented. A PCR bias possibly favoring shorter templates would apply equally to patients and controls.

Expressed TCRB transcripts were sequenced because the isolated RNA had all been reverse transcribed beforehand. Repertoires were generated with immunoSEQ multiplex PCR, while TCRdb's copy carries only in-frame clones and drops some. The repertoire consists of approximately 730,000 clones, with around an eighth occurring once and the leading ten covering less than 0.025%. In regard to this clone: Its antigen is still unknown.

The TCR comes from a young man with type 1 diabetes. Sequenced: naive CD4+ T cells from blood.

The CDR3 is CASSGQYNQPQHF. The DNA for the CDR3 is TGTGCCAGCAGTGGACAGTACAATCAGCCCCAGCATTTT. The V call is TRBV6-1, the J call TRBJ1-5; TRBD1 is a possible D gene (5 bases). V was clipped by 4 bases and J by 3 bases, with 7 bases between them. The CDR3 totals 13 residues. Germline-derived CDR1 and CDR2 are MNHNS and SASEGT.